These 21 T cell receptor beta chains were all obtained from the same sample, sequenced in a study of human T cells and chemical hapten exposure (dated by TCRdb to the early 2020s). Libraries were constructed by RACE. The sequencing machine was a NextSeq 500. TCRdb reprocessing: public reads trimmed at Q25 with fastp, clones called with MiXCR, in-frame beta chains kept. Each record represents a unique CDR3 protein, reported with the most common genes and DNA among its rows. The sample table contains 300,000 to 450,000 distinct CDR3 sequences; only one count was recorded for about 4.4% of them. The biggest ten clones account for 2% to 2.5% of the sample. The intended sense of this specimen's time point label: patch test 1, 2 weeks after DPC sensitization. In the paper's terms, the treatment or condition label means: therapeutic diphenylcyclopropenone sensitization with weekly scalp DPC. The source was whole blood, collected in connection with sensitization to the hapten diphenylcyclopropenone (DPC). These receptors came from a woman between 50 and 59 years old with alopecia areata. Some clones in this sample may be carry-over from other donors' samples.

In this sample, this clonotype turned up many times. This rearrangement joins TRBV5-1 to TRBJ2-5; 8 nucleotides match TRBD2. This CDR3 has 15 amino acids. V shed 5 bases, J shed 5 bases, and the junction held 11 bases outside the gene matches. Germline lookup yields CDR1 SGHRS and CDR2 YFSETQ. CDR3 in amino acids: CASSLSRGAGETQYF. Here the CDR3 DNA reads TGCGCCAGCAGTCTCTCGCGGGGGGCAGGCGAGACCCAGTACTTC.

This clonotype was seen at least ten times. V usage is TRBV10-3 and J usage is TRBJ1-4; no clear D. The CDR3 is 16 amino acids. In germline, CDR1 is ENHRY, CDR2 SYGVKD. V lost 3 bases and J 3 bases, leaving 14 bases between the germline ends. CDR3 protein: CAISDSLQQPNEKLFF. CDR3 in DNA: TGTGCCATCAGTGACTCGTTACAGCAACCTAATGAAAAACTGTTTTTT.

This clonotype was counted many times. The chain recombines TRBV20-1 with TRBJ2-1, with TRBD2 matching over 14 bases. J lost 5 bases, V lost 7 bases, and 1 base had no gene match. The CDR3 extends over 13 amino acids. Germline V gene sequence: CDR1 DFQATT, CDR2 SNEGSKA (reference sequence). The CDR3 DNA is TGCAGTGGACTAGCGGGAGGGAACAATGAGCAGTTCTTC. Translating it yields CSGLAGGNNEQFF.

This clonotype was seen repeatedly, ten times or more. The chain recombines TRBV7-9 with TRBJ2-5; D is ambiguous. The V gene's germline CDR1 is SEHNR and CDR2 FQNEAQ (reference sequence). V shed 5 bases and J shed 7 bases, with 11 bases lying between them. The CDR3 covers 12 residues. CDR3 DNA: TGTGCCAGCAGCCTATTTCTTTGGACCCAGTACTTC. This encodes CASSLFLWTQYF.

This clonotype was observed a handful of times. CDR3 sequence: CASREGNTIYF. CDR3 DNA sequence: TGCGCCAGCAGGGAGGGAAACACCATATATTTT. The chain employs TRBV4-1 and TRBJ1-3; no reliable D call. The V end lost 6 bases, the J end lost 4 bases, and 4 bases lay between the germline ends. This CDR3 spans 11 amino acids. Looked up from germline, CDR1 is MGHRA and CDR2 is YSYEKL.

The V gene is TRBV2, the J gene TRBJ2-3, with 7 positions matching TRBD1. The CDR3 runs to 15 residues. Germline V gene sequence: CDR1 SNHLY, CDR2 FYNNEI. V lost 6 bases and J lost 4; bases outside the gene matches: 10. This chain's CDR3 is CASSPSPGQSDTQYF. The CDR3 nucleotides are TGTGCCAGCAGCCCAAGTCCGGGACAGTCAGATACGCAGTATTTT.

In its sample, this clonotype was seen a few times. CDR3 coding DNA: TGTGCCAGCAGCTTGGGGTCCTATACGCAGTATTTT. Amino acids: CASSLGSYTQYF. This chain links TRBV5-6 with TRBJ2-3, with D uncertain. CDR1 is SGHDT, CDR2 YYEEEE, per germline. The V end lost 0 bases, the J end lost 7 bases, and 6 bases lay between the germline ends. The CDR3 totals 12 residues.

This clonotype was counted at least ten times. The chain recombines TRBV11-2 with TRBJ2-3; no clear D. CDR1 is SGHAT and CDR2 is FQNNGV in the germline V gene. The V gene lost 7 bases and the J gene lost 6 bases, with 11 bases spanning the gap. The CDR3 is 12 amino acids. CDR3 region: CASTEYGDTQYF. The CDR3 bases are TGTGCCAGCACCGAATATGGGGATACGCAGTATTTT.

There are many counts of this clonotype. V usage is TRBV7-8 and J usage is TRBJ2-3, with D tentatively TRBD1 (5 bases). This CDR3 has 16 residues. V was shortened by 3 bases and J by 6 bases, with 19 bases between the two germline ends. Germline V gene lookup returns CDR1 SGHVS and CDR2 FQNEAQ. The CDR3 region is CASSFQGANPLDTQYF. CDR3 nucleotide sequence: TGTGCCAGCAGCTTCCAAGGGGCCAACCCTCTGGATACGCAGTATTTT.

This clonotype came up a few times. The chain carries TRBV6-6 and TRBJ2-3, with D tentatively TRBD1 (6 bases). The germline gives CDR1 MNHNY, CDR2 SVGAGI (reference sequence). Trimming shortened V by 6 bases and J by 2 bases, and 18 bases separated the two germline ends. The CDR3 has 16 residues. CDR3 nucleotides: TGTGCCAGCAGAATGGACGGGACACCCAACACAGATACGCAGTATTTT. Protein sequence: CASRMDGTPNTDTQYF.

The V and J genes are TRBV7-9 and TRBJ2-3; TRBD1 matches at 10 bases. Germline assignment: CDR1 SEHNR and CDR2 FQNEAQ (reference sequence). This CDR3 comprises 15 residues. Trimming took 3 bases from V and 5 from J; bases not matched to a gene: 5. CDR3 sequence reads: CASSFGQGVIDTQYF. The CDR3 DNA follows: TGTGCCAGCAGCTTCGGACAGGGGGTTATAGATACGCAGTATTTT.

At least ten counts were recorded for this clonotype. The V call is TRBV2, the J call TRBJ2-1; perhaps TRBD1 as D (6 bases). Germline V gene sequence: CDR1 SNHLY, CDR2 FYNNEI. V was pared by 0 bases and J by 9 bases, with 6 bases between. The CDR3 contains 12 residues. The CDR3, as DNA: TGTGCCAGCAGTGAAGCAGGGGGTGAGCAGTTCTTC. As protein: CASSEAGGEQFF. The variable domain in full, completed from reference TRBV2 and TRBJ2-1, reads EPEVTQTPSHQVTQMGQEVILRCVPISNHLYFYWYRQILGQKVEFLVSFYNNEISEKSEIFDDQFSVERPDGSNFTLKIRSTKLEDSAMYFCASSEAGGEQFFGPGTRLTVL.

In the case of this clonotype: A much larger clone lies a single base off, so this may be a read error. This chain uses TRBV5-5 with TRBJ2-5; 7 bases are a match to TRBD1. Germline V gene sequence: CDR1 SGHKS, CDR2 YYEKEE (reference sequence). The CDR3 runs to 15 residues. V was clipped by 2 bases and J by 0 bases; unmatched bases: 4. CDR3 coding DNA: TGTGCCAGCAGCTTTTCGGACAGGTACCAAGAGACCCAGTACTTC. It codes for CASSFSDRYQETQYF.

The gene calls are TRBV27 and TRBJ1-5, with 7 bases identical to TRBD1. The CDR3 runs to 13 residues. CDR1 MNHEY and CDR2 SMNVEV come from the germline V gene (reference sequence). This chain's CDR3 is CASGTAFNQPQHF. The DNA of the CDR3 is TGTGCTAGCGGGACAGCCTTCAATCAGCCCCAGCATTTT.

V and J are TRBV27 and TRBJ2-3, with TRBD2 identical over 7 bases. The length of the CDR3 is 15 residues. Germline loops: CDR1 MNHEY, CDR2 SMNVEV (reference sequence). Trimming removed 3 bases from V and 1 base from J; junction bases left unmatched: 4. CDR3 bases: TGTGCCAGCAGTTTGAGTACTAGCGGCACAGATACGCAGTATTTT. Translated: CASSLSTSGTDTQYF.

This clonotype was detected ten times or more. V is TRBV30 and J is TRBJ1-5; no definite D call. The ends were cut back, 5 bases at V and 3 bases at J, with 11 bases in the middle. Germline CDR1 reads GTSNPN; CDR2 reads SVGIG (reference sequence). CDR3 length: 13 amino acids. DNA of the CDR3: TGTGCCTGGTCTACAGAGATCAATCAGCCCCAGCATTTT. Translating gives CAWSTEINQPQHF.

This clonotype appeared many times. The rearrangement links TRBV20-1 to TRBJ1-2; D is unclear. Germline V gene data show CDR1 as DFQATT and CDR2 as SNEGSKA (reference sequence). The CDR3 is 13 amino acids. V lost 6 bases, J lost 0 bases, and 11 bases lay in between. The CDR3 sequence: CSAATSANYGYTF. As DNA, the CDR3 is TGCAGTGCAGCTACGTCTGCTAACTATGGCTACACCTTC.

This clonotype was picked up many times. The chain is built from TRBV29-1 and TRBJ2-2; no definite D call. Germline CDR1 reads SQVTM; CDR2 reads ANQGSEA. The length of the CDR3 is 10 residues. Trimming took off 0 bases at V and 13 bases at J, with 6 bases between the two ends. The CDR3, as DNA: TGCAGCGTTGAAGATGGTAGGCTGTTTTTT. Amino acid sequence: CSVEDGRLFF.

The V and J genes are TRBV3-1 and TRBJ1-2; tentatively, D is TRBD1 (5 bases). Deletions cut 0 bases from V and 4 bases from J, with 9 bases between. The germline gives CDR1 LGHDT, CDR2 YNNKEL (reference sequence). This CDR3 comprises 14 residues. CDR3 DNA sequence: TGTGCCAGCAGCCAAGAGGCAGGGCGCTATGGCTACACCTTC. Amino acid sequence: CASSQEAGRYGYTF.

This clonotype was counted many times. The rearrangement joins TRBV6-1 to TRBJ1-5; D is unresolved. The CDR3 sequence is 15 residues long. V was trimmed by 0 bases and J by 3 bases, leaving 9 bases between them. Germline CDR1 MNHNS, CDR2 SASEGT. The DNA of the CDR3 is TGTGCCAGCAGTGAAGCGCTCAGGCCCAATCAGCCCCAGCATTTT. It specifies CASSEALRPNQPQHF.

This clonotype was seen a few times. The chain carries TRBV12-3 or TRBV12-4 and TRBJ2-4; 13 bases map to TRBD2. CDR3 length equals 16 residues. Unmatched junction bases numbered 2, after V lost 2 bases and J lost 4 bases. The chain's CDR3 is CASSLLLAGGKNIQYF. CDR3 nucleotide sequence: TGTGCCAGCAGTTTACTACTAGCGGGAGGGAAAAACATTCAGTACTTC.